The 27 T cell receptor beta chains given below trace back to one sample, sequenced in a study of human T cells and chemical hapten exposure. TCRdb analysed the RACE reads with MiXCR anew, one entry per CDR3 protein. The data contain nearly 85,000 distinct CDR3 sequences, 11% of them seen just once; the ten biggest clones take up around 1.4%. The time point here: patch test 2, 6 weeks after DPC sensitization. Documented treatment: therapeutic diphenylcyclopropenone sensitization with weekly scalp DPC. Here the sequenced sample was whole blood, taken in connection with sensitization to the hapten diphenylcyclopropenone (DPC). The receptors derive from a man aged 18-30 years with alopecia areata. Some clones in this sample may be carry-over from other donors' samples.

In its sample, this clonotype was seen a few times. Given the absence of the conserved phenylalanine or tryptophan at the CDR3 end, a read error is likely. The CDR3 region is CASSYGLAGVETQYS. The CDR3 DNA is TGTGCCAGCAGCTACGGACTAGCGGGGGTAGAGACCCAGTACTCC. V and J are TRBV5-8 and TRBJ2-5; TRBD2 matches at 13 bases. Germline CDR1 and CDR2: SGHTS and YDEGEE. The CDR3 has 15 residues. V lost 3 bases to trimming and J lost 4 bases; unmatched junction nucleotides: 3.

This clonotype was seen at least ten times. The chain combines TRBV6-5 with TRBJ2-7; 8 nucleotides align to TRBD1. Germline V CDR1 and CDR2: MNHEY, SVGAGI. Germline trimming cut 6 bases from V and 6 bases from J; bases unmatched to any gene: 7. The CDR3 is made up of 13 amino acids. The CDR3 loop reads CASSMTTGVEQYF. CDR3 DNA: TGTGCCAGCAGCATGACGACAGGGGTCGAGCAGTACTTC.

In this sample, this clonotype turned up many times. The chain recombines TRBV20-1 with TRBJ1-1; TRBD1 is a possible D gene (6 bases). The CDR3 is 11 residues long. V lost 5 bases to trimming and J lost 7 bases, with 11 bases between them. Germline V gives CDR1 DFQATT, CDR2 SNEGSKA (reference sequence). CDR3 nucleotide sequence: TGCAGTGCTTCGGACAGTTATGAAGCTTTCTTT. This translates into CSASDSYEAFF.

In this sample, this clonotype turned up a few times. The CDR3 reads CASSLDVGTRELFF. The CDR3 coding sequence is TGTGCCAGCAGCTTGGATGTAGGTACCCGGGAGCTGTTTTTT. The genes are TRBV5-4 and TRBJ2-2; no firm D call. Trimming left V 0 bases short and J 9 bases short, with 12 bases between. The CDR3 totals 14 residues. From germline, CDR1 is SGHNT and CDR2 YYREEE (reference sequence).

This clonotype was counted a few times. This chain joins TRBV11-3 and TRBJ2-7; D might be TRBD2 (5 bases). V shed 5 bases and J shed 0 bases, with 11 bases lying between them. There are 14 residues in the CDR3. Germline V gene data show CDR1 as SGHNT and CDR2 as YENEEA. This chain's CDR3 is CASSPGLLSYEQYF. DNA for the CDR3: TGTGCCAGCAGCCCAGGACTCCTCTCCTACGAGCAGTACTTC. The variable domain in full, completed from reference TRBV11-3 and TRBJ2-7, reads EAGVVQSPRYKIIEKKQPVAFWCNPISGHNTLYWYLQNLGQGPELLIRYENEEAVDDSQLPKDRFSAERLKGVDSTLKIQPAELGDSAVYLCASSPGLLSYEQYFGPGTRLTVT.

The chain uses TRBV2 and TRBJ2-7; TRBD1 might be the D (6 bases). Trimming took off 5 bases at V and 3 bases at J, with 8 bases between the two ends. The CDR3 covers 12 residues. CDR1 and CDR2 (germline): SNHLY, FYNNEI. CDR3 region: CASSHRDYEQYV. DNA of the CDR3: TGTGCCAGCAGTCACAGGGACTACGAGCAGTACGTC.

This clonotype turned up a few times. The V and J genes are TRBV4-2 and TRBJ1-5; D is unclear. CDR1 LGHNA and CDR2 YNFKEQ come from the germline V gene. V gave up 2 bases and J gave up 4 bases, with 3 bases separating them. The CDR3 has 12 amino acids. The CDR3 reads CASSQMNQPQHF. DNA for the CDR3: TGTGCCAGCAGCCAAATGAATCAGCCCCAGCATTTT.

This clonotype appeared a few times. The CDR3 region is CSVEGHNTGELFF. CDR3 nucleotides: TGCAGCGTTGAAGGGCATAACACCGGGGAGCTGTTTTTT. This sequence joins TRBV29-1 and TRBJ2-2, with D uncertain. Trimming pared 1 base from V and 2 bases from J, leaving 5 bases between. The length of the CDR3 is 13 residues. From germline, CDR1 is SQVTM and CDR2 ANQGSEA.

This clonotype appeared many times. V and J are TRBV20-1 and TRBJ1-2; perhaps TRBD1 as D (6 bases). Trimming removed 7 bases at V and 4 bases at J, with 16 bases between. This CDR3 has 13 amino acids. Germline lookup yields CDR1 DFQATT and CDR2 SNEGSKA (reference sequence). In nucleotides, the CDR3 is TGCAGTGGGCAGGGGCGGCTGTTCTATGGCTACACCTTC. This translates into CSGQGRLFYGYTF.

Many counts were recorded for this clonotype. The chain is built from TRBV2 and TRBJ2-2; D is undetermined. The CDR3 totals 13 residues. CDR1 and CDR2 from the germline V gene are SNHLY and FYNNEI. V dropped 6 bases and J dropped 2 bases, with 7 bases sitting between them. CDR3: CASRQPNTGELFF. Written as DNA, the CDR3 is TGTGCCAGCAGGCAGCCTAACACCGGGGAGCTGTTTTTT.

This clonotype was seen a few times. The chain recombines TRBV29-1 with TRBJ2-5; D assignment may be TRBD1 or TRBD2 (7 bases each). The CDR3 runs to 13 residues. V was clipped by 4 bases and J by 4 bases, with 13 bases between them. Germline CDR1 and CDR2: SQVTM and ANQGSEA. The CDR3 DNA reads TGCAGCGTTGTCACAGGGGAGGGAGAGACCCAGTACTTC. It codes for CSVVTGEGETQYF. Based on the CDR3 plus reference TRBV29-1 and TRBJ2-5, the full variable domain is SAVISQKPSRDICQRGTSLTIQCQVDSQVTMMFWYRQQPGQSLTLIATANQGSEATYESGFVIDKFPISRPNLTFSTLTVSNMSPEDSSIYLCSVVTGEGETQYFGPGTRLLVL.

This clonotype was found a few times. This chain links TRBV2 with TRBJ2-5; 9 bases map to TRBD2. V was clipped by 3 bases and J by 10 bases; unmatched bases: 15. Germline V gives CDR1 SNHLY, CDR2 FYNNEI. This CDR3 comprises 16 residues. This CDR3 is CASSERIAGARIDQYF. The DNA of the CDR3 is TGTGCCAGCAGTGAGAGAATAGCGGGGGCCCGAATCGACCAGTACTTC.

This clonotype was seen repeatedly, ten times or more. This rearrangement joins TRBV18 to TRBJ1-5; D perhaps matches TRBD1 (5 bases). The length of the CDR3 is 16 residues. In germline, CDR1 is KGHSH, CDR2 LQKENI. The V end was cut by 2 bases, the J end by 4 bases, with 15 bases between. CDR3 bases: TGTGCCAGCTCACCATTTAGCAGGGAGGTGAATCAGCCCCAGCATTTT. As protein: CASSPFSREVNQPQHF.

This clonotype was counted at least ten times. The junction departs from the called germline gene at one end, perhaps through a read error. This chain joins TRBV15 and TRBJ2-7; D may be TRBD1 or TRBD2 (5 bases each). The germline CDR1 and CDR2 sequences are LNHNV and YYDKDF (reference sequence). The CDR3 has 15 amino acids. CDR3 in DNA: TGTGCCACCAGTAGAGTCCGGGGCGGCTCCTACGAGCAGTACTTC. Its translation: CATSRVRGGSYEQYF. Drawing the rest from reference TRBV15 and TRBJ2-7, the complete variable domain is DAMVIQNPRYQVTQFGKPVTLSCSQTLNHNVMYWYQQKSSQAPKLLFHYYDKDFNNEADTPDNFQSRRPNTSFCFLDIRSPGLGDTAMYLCATSRVRGGSYEQYFGPGTRLTVT.

V gene TRBV14 combines with J gene TRBJ2-4; 11 bases align to TRBD1. The CDR3 spans 14 residues. Germline assignment: CDR1 SGHDN and CDR2 FVKESK. After removal of 6 bases from V and 8 bases from J, the junction contained 6 bases not matched to a gene. The CDR3, as DNA: TGTGCCAGCAGTTACGGACAGGGGGCCTACATTCAGTACTTC. It encodes CASSYGQGAYIQYF. The full variable domain, in which reference TRBV14 and TRBJ2-4 provide the parts outside the CDR3, is EAGVTQFPSHSVIEKGQTVTLRCDPISGHDNLYWYRRVMGKEIKFLLHFVKESKQDESGMPNNRFLAERTGGTYSTLKVQPAELEDSGVYFCASSYGQGAYIQYFGAGTRLSVL.

This clonotype was recorded a few times. A read error may account for a junction end that differs from germline. The chain joins TRBV11-2 to TRBJ2-7; 8 nucleotides line up with TRBD1. CDR1 and CDR2 (germline): SGHAT, FQNNGV. This CDR3 has 15 residues. In nucleotides, the CDR3 is TGTGCCAGCAGCCTAGAACCGGGACAGGCTTACGAGCAGTACTTC. It specifies CASSLEPGQAYEQYF.

V is TRBV6-5 and J is TRBJ2-5, with D tentatively TRBD1 (6 bases). The V and J ends lost 9 bases and 5 bases respectively, with 7 bases between them. Germline CDR1 MNHEY, CDR2 SVGAGI. The CDR3 has 10 residues. DNA of the CDR3: TGTGCCAGGCAGGGGGAGACCCAGTACTTC. This codes for CARQGETQYF.

The genes are TRBV29-1 and TRBJ1-3; D remains unclear. The V gene's germline CDR1 is SQVTM and CDR2 ANQGSEA. The CDR3 is 11 residues long. V was clipped by 7 bases and J by 4 bases, with 8 bases between them. The DNA for the CDR3 is TGCAGCGCCGCTTACGGAAACACCATATATTTT. Amino acid sequence: CSAAYGNTIYF.

This clonotype was detected many times. The chain is built from TRBV20-1 and TRBJ2-7; 13 bases are shared with TRBD2. The V segment lost 5 bases and the J segment 3 bases; nucleotides outside the gene matches: 13. The CDR3 covers 17 residues. The germline V gene has CDR1 DFQATT and CDR2 SNEGSKA (reference sequence). The CDR3 loop reads CSAESGTSGEENYEQYF. DNA for the CDR3: TGCAGTGCTGAATCAGGGACTAGCGGGGAAGAAAACTACGAGCAGTACTTC.

V and J are TRBV7-2 and TRBJ1-4; D remains ambiguous. CDR3 length: 13 residues. CDR1 is SGHTA and CDR2 is FQGNSA in the germline V gene. The V end was cut by 0 bases, the J end by 7 bases, with 6 bases between. The CDR3 reads CASSLARSEKLFF. In DNA form, the CDR3 reads TGTGCCAGCAGCTTAGCTAGGAGTGAAAAACTGTTTTTT.

Notes on this clonotype: A much larger clone differs by one base, so this may be a read error. The chain combines TRBV7-9 with TRBJ2-1, with TRBD1 matching 7 bases. The CDR3 is made up of 16 amino acids. Germline V gene sequence: CDR1 SEHNR, CDR2 FQNEAQ (reference sequence). The CDR3 region is CAGSFTGALTYNEQFF. CDR3 coding DNA: TGTGCCGGCAGCTTTACAGGGGCCCTAACCTACAATGAGCAGTTCTTC.

The chain combines TRBV28 with TRBJ1-6; tentatively, D is TRBD1 (6 bases). Germline loops: CDR1 MDHEN, CDR2 SYDVKM. The CDR3 length is 15 residues. Trimming removed 1 base at V and 9 bases at J, with 13 bases between. The CDR3 region has the DNA TGTGCCAGCAGTTTATCGGGGGCGCTTGGTTCACCCCTCCACTTT. This translates into CASSLSGALGSPLHF.

This clonotype was seen only a few times. V and J are TRBV29-1 and TRBJ2-5; the D is unclear. This CDR3 has 12 residues. CDR1 SQVTM and CDR2 ANQGSEA come from the germline V gene. Trimming left V 4 bases short and J 1 base short, with 7 bases between. The CDR3 protein is CSVVKVQETQYF. CDR3 bases: TGCAGCGTTGTGAAAGTCCAAGAGACCCAGTACTTC. The full variable domain, in which reference TRBV29-1 and TRBJ2-5 provide the parts outside the CDR3, is SAVISQKPSRDICQRGTSLTIQCQVDSQVTMMFWYRQQPGQSLTLIATANQGSEATYESGFVIDKFPISRPNLTFSTLTVSNMSPEDSSIYLCSVVKVQETQYFGPGTRLLVL.

As for this clonotype: A much larger clone differs from this one at a single base, so this may be a read error. This chain uses TRBV6-5 with TRBJ1-1; D gene unclear. CDR1 is MNHEY, CDR2 SVGAGI, per germline. The CDR3 contains 13 residues. The CDR3 DNA sequence: TGTGCCAGCAGCTTTGGACTGGGCACTGTAGCTTTCTTT. Protein sequence: CASSFGLGTVAFF.

The chain uses TRBV7-2 and TRBJ2-2; D could derive from TRBD1 or TRBD2 (5 bases each). From germline, CDR1 is SGHTA and CDR2 FQGNSA. The CDR3 covers 13 residues. V lost 5 bases and J 5 bases, leaving 9 bases between the germline ends. Here the CDR3 DNA reads TGTGCCAGCAGCCGGGACCTTACCGGGGAGCTGTTTTTT. It translates to CASSRDLTGELFF. Full variable domain (outside the CDR3, taken from reference TRBV7-2 and TRBJ2-2): GAGVSQSPSNKVTEKGKDVELRCDPISGHTALYWYRQSLGQGLEFLIYFQGNSAPDKSGLPSDRFSAERTGGSVSTLTIQRTQQEDSAVYLCASSRDLTGELFFGEGSRLTVL.

This clonotype has more than one count but fewer than ten. The rearrangement uses TRBV7-9 and TRBJ2-5, with a tentative D call TRBD2 (5 bases). The V gene's germline CDR1 is SEHNR and CDR2 FQNEAQ (reference sequence). The CDR3 is 13 residues long. Trimming pared 7 bases from V and 7 bases from J, leaving 16 bases between. Here the CDR3 DNA reads TGTGCCAGCACGAGACCGCTCGAGGGGACCCAGTACTTC. This codes for CASTRPLEGTQYF.

This clonotype was counted at least ten times. The V and J genes are TRBV7-2 and TRBJ1-1, with 8 bases matching TRBD1. The length of the CDR3 is 13 residues. CDR1 SGHTA and CDR2 FQGNSA come from the germline V gene. Trimming removed 5 bases from V and 4 bases from J; junction bases left unmatched: 3. CDR3: CASSPGQGTEAFF. The CDR3 nucleotides read TGTGCCAGCAGCCCTGGACAGGGCACTGAAGCTTTCTTT.